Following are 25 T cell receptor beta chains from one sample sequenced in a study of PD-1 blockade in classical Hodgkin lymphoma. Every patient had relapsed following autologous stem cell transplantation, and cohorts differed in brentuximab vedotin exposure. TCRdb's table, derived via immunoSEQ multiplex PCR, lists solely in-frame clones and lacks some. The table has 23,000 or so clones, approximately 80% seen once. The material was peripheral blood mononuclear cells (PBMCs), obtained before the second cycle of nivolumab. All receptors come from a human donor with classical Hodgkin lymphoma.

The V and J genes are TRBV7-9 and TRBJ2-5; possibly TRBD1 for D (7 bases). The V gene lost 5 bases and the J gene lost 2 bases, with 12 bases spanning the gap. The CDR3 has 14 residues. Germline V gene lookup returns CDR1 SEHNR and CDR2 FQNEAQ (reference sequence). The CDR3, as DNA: TGTGCCAGCAGCCCGGGGGACAGTCAAGAGACCCAGTACTTC. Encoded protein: CASSPGDSQETQYF.

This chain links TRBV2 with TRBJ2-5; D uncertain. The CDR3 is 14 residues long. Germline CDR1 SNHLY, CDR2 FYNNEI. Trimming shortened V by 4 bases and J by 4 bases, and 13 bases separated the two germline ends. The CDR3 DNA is TGTGCCAGCAGTGGTAGGGCCGGGCTAGAGACCCAGTACTTC. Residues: CASSGRAGLETQYF.

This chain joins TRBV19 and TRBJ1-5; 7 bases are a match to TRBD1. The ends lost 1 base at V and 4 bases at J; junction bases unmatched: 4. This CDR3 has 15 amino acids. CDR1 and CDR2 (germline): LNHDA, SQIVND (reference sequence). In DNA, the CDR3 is TGTGCCAGTAGTATAGCGGAGGGGGCAAATCAGCCCCAGCATTTT. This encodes CASSIAEGANQPQHF.

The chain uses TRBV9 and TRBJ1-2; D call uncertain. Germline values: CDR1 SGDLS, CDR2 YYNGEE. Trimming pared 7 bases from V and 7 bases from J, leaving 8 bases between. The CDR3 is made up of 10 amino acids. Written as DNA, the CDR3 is TGTGCCAGCGACTGGGGTGGCTACACCTTC. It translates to CASDWGGYTF.

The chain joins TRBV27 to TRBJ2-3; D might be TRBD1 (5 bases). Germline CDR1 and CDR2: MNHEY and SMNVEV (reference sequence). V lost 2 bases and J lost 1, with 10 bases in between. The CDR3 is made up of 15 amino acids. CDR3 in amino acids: CASSLQGGGTDTQYF. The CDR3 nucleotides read TGTGCCAGCAGTTTACAGGGTGGGGGCACAGATACGCAGTATTTT.

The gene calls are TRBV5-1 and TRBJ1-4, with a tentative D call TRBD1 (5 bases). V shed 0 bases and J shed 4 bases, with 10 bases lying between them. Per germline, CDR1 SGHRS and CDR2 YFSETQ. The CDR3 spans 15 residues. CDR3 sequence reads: CASSLGDFHNEKLFF. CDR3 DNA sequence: TGCGCCAGCAGCTTGGGGGACTTTCATAATGAAAAACTGTTTTTT.

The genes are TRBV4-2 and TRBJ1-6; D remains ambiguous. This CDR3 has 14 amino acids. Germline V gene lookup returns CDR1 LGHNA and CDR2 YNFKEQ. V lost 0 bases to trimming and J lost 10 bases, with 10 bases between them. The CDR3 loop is CASSQDRVTSPLHF. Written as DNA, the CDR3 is TGTGCCAGCAGCCAAGATCGGGTGACGTCACCCCTCCACTTT.

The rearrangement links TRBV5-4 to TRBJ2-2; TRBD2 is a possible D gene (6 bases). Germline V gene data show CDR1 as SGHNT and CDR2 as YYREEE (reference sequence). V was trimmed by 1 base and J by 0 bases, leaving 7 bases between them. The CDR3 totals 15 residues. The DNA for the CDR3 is TGTGCCAGCAGCTTGAAGCGGGCGAACACCGGGGAGCTGTTTTTT. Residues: CASSLKRANTGELFF.

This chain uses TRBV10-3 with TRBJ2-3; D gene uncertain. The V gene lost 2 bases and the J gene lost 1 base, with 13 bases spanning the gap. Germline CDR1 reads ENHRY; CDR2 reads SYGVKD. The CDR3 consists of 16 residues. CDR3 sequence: CAISEDAAIGTDTQYF. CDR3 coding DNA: TGTGCCATCAGTGAGGACGCAGCCATTGGCACAGATACGCAGTATTTT.

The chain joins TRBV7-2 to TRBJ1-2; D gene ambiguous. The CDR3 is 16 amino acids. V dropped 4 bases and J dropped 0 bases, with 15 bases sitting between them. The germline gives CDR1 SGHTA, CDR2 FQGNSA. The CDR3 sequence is CASSSSVTVTNYGYTF. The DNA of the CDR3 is TGTGCCAGCAGCTCAAGCGTTACAGTTACTAACTATGGCTACACCTTC.

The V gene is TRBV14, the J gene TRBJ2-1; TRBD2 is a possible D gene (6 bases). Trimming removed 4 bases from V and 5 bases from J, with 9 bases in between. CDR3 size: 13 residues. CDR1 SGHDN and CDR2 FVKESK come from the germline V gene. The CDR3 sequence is CASSLRLDNEQFF. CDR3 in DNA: TGTGCCAGCAGCCTCCGACTAGACAATGAGCAGTTCTTC.

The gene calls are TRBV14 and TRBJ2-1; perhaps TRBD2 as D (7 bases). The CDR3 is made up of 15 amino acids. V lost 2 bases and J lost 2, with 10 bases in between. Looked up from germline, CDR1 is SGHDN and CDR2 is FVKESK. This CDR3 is CASSQRGGTYNEQFF. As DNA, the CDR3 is TGTGCCAGCAGCCAAAGGGGGGGAACCTACAATGAGCAGTTCTTC.

The CDR3 DNA reads as TGTGCCAGCTCACCCGACCGCAATGAGCAGTTCTTC. Translating gives CASSPDRNEQFF. The chain uses TRBV18 and TRBJ2-1; D is uncertain. V lost 3 bases, J lost 6 bases, and 6 bases lay in between. Germline V gene data show CDR1 as KGHSH and CDR2 as LQKENI. CDR3 length: 12 residues.

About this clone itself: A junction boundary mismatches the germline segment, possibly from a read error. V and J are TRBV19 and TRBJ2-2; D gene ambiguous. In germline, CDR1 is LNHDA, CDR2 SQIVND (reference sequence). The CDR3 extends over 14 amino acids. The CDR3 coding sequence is TGTGCGAGTAGTATACCAGTAGTGGCCGGGGAGCTGTTTTTT. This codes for CASSIPVVAGELFF. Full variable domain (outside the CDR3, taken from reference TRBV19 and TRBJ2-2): DGGITQSPKYLFRKEGQNVTLSCEQNLNHDAMYWYRQDPGQGLRLIYYSQIVNDFQKGDIAEGYSVSREKKESFPLTVTSAQKNPTAFYLCASSIPVVAGELFFGEGSRLTVL.

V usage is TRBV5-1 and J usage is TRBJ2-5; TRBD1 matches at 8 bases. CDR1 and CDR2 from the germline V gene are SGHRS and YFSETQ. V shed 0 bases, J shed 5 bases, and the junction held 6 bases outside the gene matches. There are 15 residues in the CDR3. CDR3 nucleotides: TGCGCCAGCAGCTTGGACACAGGGGGTTGGGAGACCCAGTACTTC. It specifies CASSLDTGGWETQYF.

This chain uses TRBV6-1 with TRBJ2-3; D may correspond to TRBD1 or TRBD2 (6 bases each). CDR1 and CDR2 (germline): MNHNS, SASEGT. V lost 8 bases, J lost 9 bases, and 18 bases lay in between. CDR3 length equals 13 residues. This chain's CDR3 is CASLKRGVITQYF. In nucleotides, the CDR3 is TGTGCCAGCCTTAAAAGGGGGGTTATCACGCAGTATTTT.

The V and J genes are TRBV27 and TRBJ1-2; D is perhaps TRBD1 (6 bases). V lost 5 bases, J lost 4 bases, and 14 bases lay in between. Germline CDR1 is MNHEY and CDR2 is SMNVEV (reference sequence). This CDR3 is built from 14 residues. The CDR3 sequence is CASSPLGGAYGYTF. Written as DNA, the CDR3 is TGTGCCAGCAGTCCGCTGGGGGGGGCCTATGGCTACACCTTC.

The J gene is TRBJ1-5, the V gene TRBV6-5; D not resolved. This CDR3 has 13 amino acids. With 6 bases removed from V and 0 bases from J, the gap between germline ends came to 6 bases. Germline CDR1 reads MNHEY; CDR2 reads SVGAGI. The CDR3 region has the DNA TGTGCCAGCAGGTTGGATAGCAATCAGCCCCAGCATTTT. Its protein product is CASRLDSNQPQHF.

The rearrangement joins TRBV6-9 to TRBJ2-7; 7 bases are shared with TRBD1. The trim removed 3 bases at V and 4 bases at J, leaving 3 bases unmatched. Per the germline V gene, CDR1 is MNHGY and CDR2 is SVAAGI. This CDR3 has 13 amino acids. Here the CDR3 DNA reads TGTGCCAGCAGTTACGTCAGGGGGTACGAGCAGTACTTC. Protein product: CASSYVRGYEQYF.

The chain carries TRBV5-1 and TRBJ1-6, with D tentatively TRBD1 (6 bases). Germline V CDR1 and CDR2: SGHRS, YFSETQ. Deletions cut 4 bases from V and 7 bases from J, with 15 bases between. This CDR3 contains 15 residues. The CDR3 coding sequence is TGCGCCAGCAGCCCCCTGGAGGGGGGGAATTCACCCCTCCACTTT. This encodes CASSPLEGGNSPLHF.

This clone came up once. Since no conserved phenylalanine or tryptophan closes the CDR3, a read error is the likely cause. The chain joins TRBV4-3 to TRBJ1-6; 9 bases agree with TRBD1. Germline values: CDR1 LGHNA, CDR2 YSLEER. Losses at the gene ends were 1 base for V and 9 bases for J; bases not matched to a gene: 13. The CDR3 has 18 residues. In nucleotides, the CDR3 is TGCGCCAGCAGCCAAGCTATCCGCAACAGGGGGCATTTTTCACCCCTCCACTCT. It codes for CASSQAIRNRGHFSPLHS.

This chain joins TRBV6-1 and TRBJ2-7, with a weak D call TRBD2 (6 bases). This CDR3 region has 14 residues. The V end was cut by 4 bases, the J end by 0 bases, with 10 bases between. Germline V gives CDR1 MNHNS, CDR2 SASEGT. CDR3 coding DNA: TGTGCCAGCAGTGCCTCGACTAGCTCCTACGAGCAGTACTTC. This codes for CASSASTSSYEQYF.

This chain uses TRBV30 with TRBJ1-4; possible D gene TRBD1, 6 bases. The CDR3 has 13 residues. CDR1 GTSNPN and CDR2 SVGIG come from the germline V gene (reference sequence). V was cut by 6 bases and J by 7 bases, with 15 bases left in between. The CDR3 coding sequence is TGTGCCTGTACAGGAGGGGGGAGTGAAAAACTGTTTTTT. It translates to CACTGGGSEKLFF.

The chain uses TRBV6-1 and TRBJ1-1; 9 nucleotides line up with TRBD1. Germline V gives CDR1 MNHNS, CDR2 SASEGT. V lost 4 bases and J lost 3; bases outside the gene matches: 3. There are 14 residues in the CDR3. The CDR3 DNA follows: TGTGCCAGCAGTGGACAGGGGGGGTACACTGAAGCTTTCTTT. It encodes CASSGQGGYTEAFF.

The DNA for the CDR3 is TGTGCCAGCAGCTCCCATGCCAACACAGATACGCAGTATTTT. This gives the protein CASSSHANTDTQYF. The chain recombines TRBV11-2 with TRBJ2-3; D gene unclear. Looked up from germline, CDR1 is SGHAT and CDR2 is FQNNGV. This CDR3 contains 14 residues. Trimming shortened V by 4 bases and J by 2 bases, and 10 bases separated the two germline ends.